Below are 23 T cell receptor beta chains sequenced from a single sample in a study of control samples from healthy donors and cancer patients. Generated by immunoSEQ multiplex PCR, the TCRdb table keeps only in-frame clones and is missing some. The table has roughly 140,000 clones, over 85% seen once. Sequenced sample: blood. These receptors were collected from a man between 50 and 59 years old in good health.

V gene TRBV14 combines with J gene TRBJ2-2, with unresolved D. This CDR3 is 15 amino acids long. Germline assignment: CDR1 SGHDN and CDR2 FVKESK. The ends were cut back, 2 bases at V and 5 bases at J, with 12 bases in the middle. CDR3 bases: TGTGCCAGCAGCCAACGCGGTAGGTGTACCGGGGAGCTGTTTTTT. It specifies CASSQRGRCTGELFF.

The chain recombines TRBV6-6 with TRBJ2-4; maybe TRBD1 (5 bases). Germline values: CDR1 MNHNY, CDR2 SVGAGI (reference sequence). Trimming left V 4 bases short and J 10 bases short, with 14 bases between. This CDR3 has 13 residues. The DNA of the CDR3 is TGTGCCAGCAGTTTTGACAGTCCGAAGATTCAGTACTTC. This translates into CASSFDSPKIQYF.

The chain recombines TRBV28 with TRBJ1-4, with no clear D. In germline, CDR1 is MDHEN, CDR2 SYDVKM. V lost 3 bases to trimming and J lost 0 bases, with 8 bases between them. The CDR3 totals 15 residues. CDR3 DNA sequence: TGTGCCAGCAGTTTCCAGCGGGCAACTAATGAAAAACTGTTTTTT. Translation: CASSFQRATNEKLFF.

CDR3 sequence (DNA): TGTGCCAGCAGTTTAGACAGTTTGGATGGCTACACCTTC. Its protein is CASSLDSLDGYTF. The chain carries TRBV28 and TRBJ1-2; D possibly corresponds to TRBD1 (5 bases). This CDR3 region has 13 residues. Trimming took off 2 bases at V and 6 bases at J, with 10 bases between the two ends. Germline V gene sequence: CDR1 MDHEN, CDR2 SYDVKM.

The V gene is TRBV3-1 (or the pseudogene TRBV3-2), the J gene TRBJ1-2, with D perhaps matching TRBD1 (5 bases). This CDR3 is built from 12 residues. The germline V gene encodes CDR1 LGHDT and CDR2 YNNKEL (reference sequence). Trimming stripped 4 bases from V and 6 bases from J, with 9 bases between. CDR3 nucleotide sequence: TGTGCCAGCAGCCGGGACTCAGATGGCTACACCTTC. Translated, it gives CASSRDSDGYTF.

This clone has more than one count but fewer than ten. The chain combines TRBV30 with TRBJ2-5, with D perhaps being TRBD1 or TRBD2 (5 bases each). The germline V and J ends were trimmed by 3 bases and 4 bases, with 9 bases remaining between them. Germline values: CDR1 GTSNPN, CDR2 SVGIG (reference sequence). CDR3 size: 12 residues. The CDR3 loop reads CAWRERGETQYF. The DNA of the CDR3 is TGTGCCTGGAGGGAGAGGGGAGAGACCCAGTACTTC. Drawing the rest from reference TRBV30 and TRBJ2-5, the complete variable domain is SQTIHQWPATLVQPVGSPLSLECTVEGTSNPNLYWYRQAAGRGLQLLFYSVGIGQISSEVPQNLSASRPQDRQFILSSKKLLLSDSGFYLCAWRERGETQYFGPGTRLLVL.

This chain joins TRBV2 and TRBJ1-1; D is unclear. Germline V gene sequence: CDR1 SNHLY, CDR2 FYNNEI. CDR3 size: 15 residues. Trimming cost V 5 bases and J 2 bases, with 15 bases left between them. In DNA form, the CDR3 reads TGTGCCAGCAGTCCCTTGACTTGGGGAAACACTGAAGCTTTCTTT. Translated, it gives CASSPLTWGNTEAFF.

This rearrangement joins TRBV6-5 to TRBJ2-1, with a tentative D call TRBD2 (6 bases). The length of the CDR3 is 14 residues. Trimming removed 6 bases from V and 9 bases from J, with 18 bases in between. Per germline, CDR1 MNHEY and CDR2 SVGAGI. CDR3 loop: CASSPGLISGEQFF. Here the CDR3 DNA reads TGTGCCAGCAGCCCGGGACTGATTTCCGGTGAGCAGTTCTTC.

The chain couples TRBV19 to TRBJ2-3; D is ambiguous. The CDR3 contains 13 residues. In germline, CDR1 is LNHDA, CDR2 SQIVND (reference sequence). V was shortened by 7 bases and J by 3 bases, with 11 bases between the two germline ends. CDR3 loop: CASTSIITDTQYF. CDR3 in DNA: TGTGCCAGTACCTCGATTATTACAGATACGCAGTATTTT.

The chain carries TRBV24-1 and TRBJ2-2; the match to TRBD2 covers 11 bases. CDR3 length: 20 amino acids. V shed 3 bases and J 5 bases; nucleotides not matched to a gene: 16. Germline CDR1 and CDR2: KGHDR and SFDVKD. The CDR3 DNA sequence: TGTGCCACCAGTGATCAGCCCTGGGTAGCGGGAGGGCCGGAGACCGGGGAGCTGTTTTTT. This encodes CATSDQPWVAGGPETGELFF.

V gene TRBV5-1 combines with J gene TRBJ1-5, with 7 bases fitting TRBD1. V lost 4 bases, J lost 7 bases, and 17 bases stayed unmatched. From germline, CDR1 is SGHRS and CDR2 YFSETQ. CDR3 length equals 17 residues. The CDR3 loop reads CASSLGGQSVGEQPQHF. CDR3 DNA sequence: TGCGCCAGCAGCCTTGGGGGACAGAGCGTGGGGGAGCAGCCCCAGCATTTT.

The rearrangement uses TRBV2 and TRBJ1-1; tentatively, D is TRBD1 (5 bases). Germline CDR1 and CDR2: SNHLY and FYNNEI. V dropped 0 bases and J dropped 4 bases, with 12 bases sitting between them. The CDR3 consists of 15 residues. The CDR3 bases are TGTGCCAGCAGTGAAGCGCAAGGGGAAGTCACTGAAGCTTTCTTT. Translating gives CASSEAQGEVTEAFF.

The chain employs TRBV7-9 and TRBJ1-1; unclear D gene. The length of the CDR3 is 16 residues. Per the germline V gene, CDR1 is SEHNR and CDR2 is FQNEAQ (reference sequence). V was trimmed by 7 bases and J by 4 bases, leaving 22 bases between them. The CDR3 loop reads CASTAPGNRFGTEAFF. In DNA, the CDR3 is TGTGCCAGCACCGCGCCGGGGAACAGATTCGGCACTGAAGCTTTCTTT.

The chain joins TRBV10-2 to TRBJ2-1; 13 bases are a match to TRBD2. CDR3 length equals 14 residues. Germline loops: CDR1 WSHSY, CDR2 SAAADI. Trimming removed 7 bases from V and 7 bases from J; junction bases left unmatched: 4. In nucleotides, the CDR3 is TGCGCCAGCACCACGACTAGCGGGAGGAATGAGCAGTTCTTC. Amino acid sequence: CASTTTSGRNEQFF.

This clone was counted once. This chain joins TRBV3-1 (or the pseudogene TRBV3-2) and TRBJ1-4, with D perhaps TRBD1 (5 bases). V lost 4 bases, J lost 1 base, and 10 bases lay in between. The CDR3 length is 15 residues. In germline, CDR1 is LGHDT, CDR2 YNNKEL (reference sequence). The CDR3 nucleotides read TGTGCCAGCAGCCGAGGGGCCGTAACTAATGAAAAACTGTTTTTT. Its protein is CASSRGAVTNEKLFF.

As regards this clone: The sample holds other DNA sequences that translate to the same CDR3. The V and J genes are TRBV5-6 and TRBJ1-1; D gene ambiguous. This CDR3 is built from 13 residues. Trimming pared 4 bases from V and 0 bases from J, leaving 7 bases between. CDR1 is SGHDT and CDR2 is YYEEEE in the germline V gene. The chain's CDR3 is CASSLTVNTEAFF. In DNA form, the CDR3 reads TGTGCCAGCAGCCTCACAGTGAACACTGAAGCTTTCTTT.

This chain uses TRBV30 with TRBJ1-1; D uncertain. There are 13 residues in the CDR3. Looked up from germline, CDR1 is GTSNPN and CDR2 is SVGIG (reference sequence). The V end was cut by 3 bases, the J end by 0 bases, with 8 bases between. CDR3 region: CAWRAGVNTEAFF. Written as DNA, the CDR3 is TGTGCCTGGAGGGCCGGGGTGAACACTGAAGCTTTCTTT.

The chain employs TRBV28 and TRBJ1-5; weak D call: TRBD1 (5 bases). Between the trimmed V and J ends, which lost 6 bases and 6 bases, there was a span of 18 bases. The CDR3 is 15 amino acids. Per the germline V gene, CDR1 is MDHEN and CDR2 is SYDVKM. The CDR3 DNA reads TGTGCCAGCAGCCTGGGGGGGGGTGGGGTTCAGCCCCAGCATTTT. The encoded protein is CASSLGGGGVQPQHF. Drawing the rest from reference TRBV28 and TRBJ1-5, the complete variable domain is DVKVTQSSRYLVKRTGEKVFLECVQDMDHENMFWYRQDPGLGLRLIYFSYDVKMKEKGDIPEGYSVSREKKERFSLILESASTNQTSMYLCASSLGGGGVQPQHFGDGTRLSIL.

V and J are TRBV6-5 and TRBJ2-7; 7 bases fit TRBD2. This CDR3 comprises 14 residues. Germline V gene sequence: CDR1 MNHEY, CDR2 SVGAGI. With 6 bases clipped from V and 3 bases from J, the junction kept 8 bases outside the gene matches. The CDR3 region is CASSLAEGFYEQYF. The CDR3 region has the DNA TGTGCCAGCAGCCTAGCGGAAGGTTTCTACGAGCAGTACTTC.

The J gene is TRBJ1-3, the V gene TRBV5-1; D is unresolved. Germline V CDR1 and CDR2: SGHRS, YFSETQ. Trimming pared 0 bases from V and 0 bases from J, leaving 10 bases between. The CDR3 extends over 16 amino acids. CDR3 coding DNA: TGCGCCAGCAGCTTGGACCTACAGAGCTCTGGAAACACCATATATTTT. It codes for CASSLDLQSSGNTIYF.

For the CDR3, the DNA is TGTGCCAGCACTCTTAAGGGTGAGCAGTTCTTC. It yields the protein CASTLKGEQFF. The chain joins TRBV12-3 or TRBV12-4 to TRBJ2-1; D gene uncertain. The CDR3 sequence is 11 residues long. Trimming stripped 7 bases from V and 9 bases from J, with 10 bases between.

In this sample, this clone turned up a few times. The V gene is TRBV28, the J gene TRBJ1-5; perhaps TRBD1 as D (6 bases). The germline gives CDR1 MDHEN, CDR2 SYDVKM. The CDR3 extends over 17 amino acids. V shed 1 base and J shed 1 base, with 14 bases lying between them. Written as DNA, the CDR3 is TGTGCCAGCAGTTTATACGGGGGGCACCCCAGCAATCAGCCCCAGCATTTT. It codes for CASSLYGGHPSNQPQHF.

The genes are TRBV4-1 and TRBJ2-4; possibly TRBD2 for D (5 bases). CDR3 length: 15 residues. Trimming took off 0 bases at V and 5 bases at J, with 11 bases between the two ends. CDR1 and CDR2 from the germline V gene are MGHRA and YSYEKL. The CDR3 sequence is CASSQDLRVENIQYF. DNA of the CDR3: TGCGCCAGCAGCCAAGATCTGCGGGTCGAAAACATTCAGTACTTC.